Reported below is one TCR beta chain. The protocol was immunoSEQ multiplex PCR, while the TCRdb copy is restricted to in-frame clones and leaves out a portion. The data hold under 110,000 clones, with about 89% observed a single time. CDR1 and CDR2 (germline): ENHRY, SYGVKD. The V end lost 6 bases, the J end lost 0 bases, and 7 bases lay between the germline ends. The CDR3 sequence is 13 residues long. These data belong to a study of T cell changes during pregnancy in multiple sclerosis. This TCR came from a female donor with multiple sclerosis, enrolled in a pregnancy study. The sequenced sample was peripheral blood, obtained before pregnancy. This sequence joins TRBV10-3 and TRBJ2-3; no reliable D call. Written as DNA, the CDR3 is TGTGCCATCAGGAGCCCTAGCACAGATACGCAGTATTTT. Protein product: CAIRSPSTDTQYF.